This TCR beta chain was sequenced in a study of T cell responses to AZD1222 COVID-19 vaccine listed by TCRdb under 2021. Regarding the complete study: A total of 233 trial participants underwent TCR sequencing, of whom 200 to 220 had received two doses of AZD1222 and 26 had received two doses of the MenACWY control vaccine. Trial participants were enrolled into age subgroups of 18-55, 56-69 and 70-plus years, which contained 148, 28 and 57 TCR-sequenced participants, respectively.

Ends trimmed: V by 4 bases, J by 0 bases; bases unmatched to a gene: 3. Looking up the germline V gene (reference sequence) yields CDR1 LNHNV and CDR2 YYDKDF. From cysteine to phenylalanine, the CDR3 is 16 amino acids long. CDR3 DNA is the only sequence kept; it has 48 bases, read in frame from the first base. In the paper's terms, the time point label means: baseline before first vaccination. The treatment or condition label of this sample denotes: meningococcal conjugate vaccine given as trial control. The vaccinee samples were drawn from two UK trials, COV001 and COV002, one of which was a single-blind randomized controlled phase 2/3 trial testing AZD1222 (ChAdOx1 nCoV-19) in healthy adults. Trial participant PBMC samples were collected at day 0 and day 28 after the second dose for TCRbeta chain sequencing. Points on this clone: Its specific antigen is unknown. No clone much larger than this one lies a single base away; base qualities are absent.

Study-level results and caveats: The 56-69-year group was small, and its depth increase did not reach significance, likely because of low power. After two AZD1222 doses, both the breadth and the depth of spike-specific TCRs were significantly higher than at day 0 and than in MenACWY recipients. Participants were mostly white British, with more females than males. The authors suggested clonal diversity may have been underestimated. Only five to seven AZD1222 recipients were SARS-CoV-2 seropositive at baseline, limiting conclusions about previously exposed vaccinees. Reportedly, close to half of the unique spike-specific TCRs recognized epitopes lying outside the regions that are mutated in the B.1.351 and B.1.1.7 variants. Vaccine-associated CD4 TCRs spanned the whole spike protein, with dominant responses in regions 160-218 and 743-854. Because no samples from the day 14 peak response were available, repertoires could be characterized only after the peak T cell response.

The CDR3 regions of human TCRbeta chains were analyzed by immunosequencing. In the original analysis: Repertoire TCRs were checked for matches against a reference library of SARS-CoV-2-specific TCRs that had been generated using the MIRA antigen-specificity platform. Breadth was defined as the fraction of unique TCRs that were SARS-CoV-2-associated. Depth was defined as the fraction of total T cells that were SARS-CoV-2-associated. Using the MIRA data, each spike-specific TCR was mapped to the spike region that the TCR reacts to and placed in a CD4 or CD8 class. Log10-transformed breadth and depth values were compared by one-way ANOVA with Sidak's multiple comparisons tests. As stored in TCRdb, this immuneACCESS dataset retains in-frame rearrangements with V and J assigned. A fraction of the clones does not appear; measured against another copy, unresolved V genes explain less than half of the discrepancy, and the remainder lacks a known reason. That table supplies the V and J calls and clone size; D and trimming were determined from the DNA. Counted in this sample were 86,000 or so clones; under 95% of them appeared once. The ten largest clones represent 4.5% of the sample.

This TCR derives from an adult in good health. Recombination linked TRBV15 to TRBJ2-6; 7 bases in the junction line up with TRBD1. This sample comprised peripheral blood, obtained on day 0 of MenACWY control vaccination. The CDR3 region has the sequence CATSKGQSSGANVLTF. The bases read TGTGCCACCAGCAAGGGACAGAGCTCTGGGGCCAACGTCCTGACTTTC.